This entry lists 4 T cell receptor beta chains sequenced from one sample in a study of cytomegalovirus exposure and HLA in healthy donors. PCR involved 60 Vbeta and 13 Jbeta primers. The assay was immunoSEQ multiplex PCR, and TCRdb's table has in-frame clones only and misses some. The sample yields around 100,000 clones, about 72% seen once. The sample taken for sequencing was PBMCs. Every receptor here comes from a woman aged 60-70 years in good health and CMV-seropositive.

This clone came up a few times. V usage is TRBV6-5 and J usage is TRBJ1-5; D is unclear. The V gene's germline CDR1 is MNHEY and CDR2 SVGAGI. This CDR3 is built from 14 residues. Between the trimmed V and J ends, which lost 4 bases and 3 bases, there was a span of 10 bases. The CDR3 nucleotides are TGTGCCAGCAGTTCCCAACACATCAATCAGCCCCAGCATTTT. Protein sequence: CASSSQHINQPQHF.

The V call is TRBV2, the J call TRBJ2-3; possibly TRBD1 for D (6 bases). CDR1 and CDR2 (germline): SNHLY, FYNNEI. V was trimmed by 8 bases and J by 3 bases, leaving 18 bases between them. The CDR3 covers 15 residues. CDR3 loop: CASDLQGSVTDTQYF. The CDR3 DNA follows: TGTGCCAGCGACCTACAGGGAAGTGTGACAGATACGCAGTATTTT. Based on the CDR3 plus reference TRBV2 and TRBJ2-3, the full variable domain is EPEVTQTPSHQVTQMGQEVILRCVPISNHLYFYWYRQILGQKVEFLVSFYNNEISEKSEIFDDQFSVERPDGSNFTLKIRSTKLEDSAMYFCASDLQGSVTDTQYFGPGTRLTVL.

This CDR3 reads CASSVDSSGIGETQYF. The DNA of the CDR3 is TGTGCCAGCAGCGTAGATTCTAGCGGGATAGGAGAGACCCAGTACTTC. This chain links TRBV9 with TRBJ2-5, with 9 nucleotides matching TRBD2. The CDR3 runs to 16 residues. CDR1 is SGDLS and CDR2 is YYNGEE in the germline V gene. Losses at the gene ends were 0 bases for V and 4 bases for J; bases not matched to a gene: 7.

In its sample, this clone was seen a few times. The J gene is TRBJ1-1, the V gene TRBV7-3; D uncertain. V shed 6 bases and J shed 0 bases, with 8 bases lying between them. The CDR3 runs to 13 residues. Germline loops: CDR1 SGHTA, CDR2 FQGTGA. This CDR3 reads CASSPQMNTEAFF. For the CDR3, the DNA is TGTGCCAGCAGTCCTCAGATGAACACTGAAGCTTTCTTT.